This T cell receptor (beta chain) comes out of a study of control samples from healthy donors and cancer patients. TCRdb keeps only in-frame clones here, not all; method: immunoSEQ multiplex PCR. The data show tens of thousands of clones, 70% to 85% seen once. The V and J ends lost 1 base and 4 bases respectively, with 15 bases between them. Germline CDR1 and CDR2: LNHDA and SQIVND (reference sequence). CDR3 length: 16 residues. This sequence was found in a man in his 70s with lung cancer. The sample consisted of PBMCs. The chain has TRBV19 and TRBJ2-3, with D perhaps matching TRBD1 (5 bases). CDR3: CASSIGRAGPADTQYF. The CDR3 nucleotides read TGTGCCAGTAGTATAGGTCGAGCAGGGCCCGCAGATACGCAGTATTTT.